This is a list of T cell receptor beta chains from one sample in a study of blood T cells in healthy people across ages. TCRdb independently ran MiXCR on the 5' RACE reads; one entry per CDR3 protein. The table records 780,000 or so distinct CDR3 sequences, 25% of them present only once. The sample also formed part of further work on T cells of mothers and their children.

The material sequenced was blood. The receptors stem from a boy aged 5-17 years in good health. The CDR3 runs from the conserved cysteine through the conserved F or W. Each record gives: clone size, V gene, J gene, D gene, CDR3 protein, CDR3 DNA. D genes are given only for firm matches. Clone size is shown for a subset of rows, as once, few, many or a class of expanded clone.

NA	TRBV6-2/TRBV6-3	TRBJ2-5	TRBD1	CASSYSVTWTSGTGGQETQYF	TGTGCCAGCAGTTACTCCGTTACCTGGACGTCCGGGACAGGGGGCCAAGAGACCCAGTACTTC
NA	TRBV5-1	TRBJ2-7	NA	CASSRGSRWDSYEQYF	TGCGCCAGCAGCCGAGGATCACGTTGGGACTCCTACGAGCAGTACTTC
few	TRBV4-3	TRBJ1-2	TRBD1	CASSQEGQVYGYTF	TGCGCCAGCAGCCAAGAGGGACAGGTTTATGGCTACACCTTC
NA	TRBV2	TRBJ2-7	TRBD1	CASSEEGSRGHEQYF	TGTGCCAGCAGTGAAGAAGGGAGCAGGGGGCACGAGCAGTACTTC
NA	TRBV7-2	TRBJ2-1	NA	CASSSPAGVYNEQFF	TGTGCCAGCAGCTCCCCCGCGGGCGTTTACAATGAGCAGTTCTTC
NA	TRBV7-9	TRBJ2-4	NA	CASSLKTGLVVQNIQYF	TGTGCCAGCAGCTTAAAGACCGGACTGGTAGTCCAAAACATTCAGTACTTC
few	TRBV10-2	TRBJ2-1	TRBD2	CASSESRLADPSYNEQFF	TGCGCCAGCAGTGAGTCACGACTAGCGGACCCCTCCTACAATGAGCAGTTCTTC
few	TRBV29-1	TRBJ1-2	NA	CSVGRREEYGYTF	TGCAGCGTTGGGCGCAGGGAGGAATATGGCTACACCTTC
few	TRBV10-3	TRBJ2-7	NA	CAISEGQLEQYF	TGTGCCATCAGTGAAGGACAGCTCGAGCAGTACTTC
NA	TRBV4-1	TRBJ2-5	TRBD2	CASSQSFPGLAGGSTQYF	TGCGCCAGCAGCCAATCGTTTCCCGGACTAGCGGGCGGCTCGACCCAGTACTTC
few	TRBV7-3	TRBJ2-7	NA	CASSLNPGSSYEQYF	TGTGCCAGCAGCTTAAACCCAGGGAGCTCCTACGAGCAGTACTTC
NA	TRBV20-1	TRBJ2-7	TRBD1	CSARDRQGFYSYEQYF	TGCAGTGCTAGAGACCGACAGGGGTTTTACTCCTACGAGCAGTACTTC
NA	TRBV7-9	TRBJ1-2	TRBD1	CASSQPGTGDGYTF	TGTGCCAGCAGCCAACCAGGGACAGGGGATGGCTACACCTTC
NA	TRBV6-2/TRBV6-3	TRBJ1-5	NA	CASRHGVGNQPQHF	TGTGCCAGCAGGCACGGAGTCGGCAATCAGCCCCAGCATTTT
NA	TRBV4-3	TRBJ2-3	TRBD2	CASSQEVAGGTDTQYF	TGCGCCAGCAGCCAAGAGGTAGCGGGGGGCACAGATACGCAGTATTTT
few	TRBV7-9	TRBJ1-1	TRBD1	CASSLVAGGYTEAFF	TGTGCCAGCAGCTTAGTAGCAGGGGGCTACACTGAAGCTTTCTTT
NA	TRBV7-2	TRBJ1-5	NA	CASSLEGSRVNQPQHF	TGTGCCAGCAGCTTAGAGGGTTCTAGGGTCAACCAGCCCCAGCATTTT
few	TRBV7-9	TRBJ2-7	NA	CASSFREAPSYEQYF	TGTGCCAGCAGCTTCAGGGAGGCCCCATCCTACGAGCAGTACTTC